One TCR beta chain is described in this entry. This sample stems from a study of cytomegalovirus exposure and HLA in healthy donors. The PCR used 60 Vbeta and 13 Jbeta primers. Profiling relied on immunoSEQ multiplex PCR, and the TCRdb table lists in-frame clones only, not all of them. The sample has approximately 100,000 clones, 75% seen once. Germline loops: CDR1 LGHNA, CDR2 YSLEER. This CDR3 has 17 residues. Trimming took 2 bases from V and 7 from J; bases not matched to a gene: 10. The TCR originated in a woman aged 18-29 years in good health and CMV-seropositive. The genes are TRBV4-3 and TRBJ2-1; 11 bases fit TRBD2. The source material was PBMCs. The DNA for the CDR3 is TGCGCCAGCAGCCAAAGAGTCCTAGCGGGAGGAAATAATGAGCAGTTCTTC. It is translated as CASSQRVLAGGNNEQFF.